Listed here are 27 T cell receptor beta chains from one sample, sequenced in a study of cytomegalovirus exposure and HLA in healthy donors. Primers for the PCR totalled 60 Vbeta and 13 Jbeta. Produced via immunoSEQ multiplex PCR; TCRdb's table is partial and in-frame only. The sample table includes tens of thousands of clones. The sample consisted of PBMCs. These receptor sequences come from a woman under 40 in good health and CMV-seronegative.

The V and J genes are TRBV14 and TRBJ2-7; no clear D gene. V lost 1 base and J lost 5, with 9 bases in between. Germline CDR1 is SGHDN and CDR2 is FVKESK. The CDR3 consists of 13 residues. The CDR3 bases are TGTGCCAGCAGCCAAGCCCTAGTCCACGAGCAGTACTTC. Its translation is CASSQALVHEQYF.

The chain joins TRBV27 to TRBJ2-1, with D maybe TRBD1 (6 bases). The CDR3 is 15 residues long. Germline CDR1 reads MNHEY; CDR2 reads SMNVEV (reference sequence). V gave up 5 bases and J gave up 1 base, with 12 bases separating them. CDR3 bases: TGTGCCAGCAGTAGGACAGTCCCTTCCTACAATGAGCAGTTCTTC. Its translation: CASSRTVPSYNEQFF.

The chain has TRBV28 and TRBJ1-1; D gene uncertain. CDR1 and CDR2 from the germline V gene are MDHEN and SYDVKM. Trimming removed 2 bases at V and 9 bases at J, with 7 bases between. The CDR3 is made up of 11 amino acids. The CDR3 nucleotides are TGTGCCAGCAGTTTACGGTCAAAAGCTTTCTTT. This encodes CASSLRSKAFF. Variable domain in full (rest from reference TRBV28 and TRBJ1-1): DVKVTQSSRYLVKRTGEKVFLECVQDMDHENMFWYRQDPGLGLRLIYFSYDVKMKEKGDIPEGYSVSREKKERFSLILESASTNQTSMYLCASSLRSKAFFGQGTRLTVV.

The chain couples TRBV30 to TRBJ2-3; D ambiguous. This CDR3 is 13 amino acids long. Germline V gene data show CDR1 as GTSNPN and CDR2 as SVGIG (reference sequence). Trimming took 6 bases from V and 5 from J, leaving 15 bases between them. CDR3 sequence (DNA): TGTGCCTGTCTCTATACCCCTGGAGATACGCAGTATTTT. Protein: CACLYTPGDTQYF.

The V and J genes are TRBV5-5 and TRBJ1-5, with 8 bases fitting TRBD1. Trimming at V came to 0 bases and at J to 0 bases, leaving 8 bases not matched to a gene. The CDR3 length is 18 residues. In germline, CDR1 is SGHKS, CDR2 YYEKEE (reference sequence). CDR3 protein: CASSLAGTGGNSNQPQHF. The CDR3 bases are TGTGCCAGCAGCTTGGCCGGGACAGGTGGAAATAGCAATCAGCCCCAGCATTTT. Full variable domain (rest looked up from reference TRBV5-5 and TRBJ1-5): DAGVTQSPTHLIKTRGQQVTLRCSPISGHKSVSWYQQVLGQGPQFIFQYYEKEERGRGNFPDRFSARQFPNYSSELNVNALLLGDSALYLCASSLAGTGGNSNQPQHFGDGTRLSIL.

This rearrangement joins TRBV27 to TRBJ1-1, with D tentatively TRBD1 (5 bases). Germline assignment: CDR1 MNHEY and CDR2 SMNVEV (reference sequence). This CDR3 is 13 amino acids long. The V end was cut by 3 bases, the J end by 5 bases, with 10 bases between. CDR3 amino acids: CASSFGGTTEAFF. CDR3 DNA: TGTGCCAGCAGTTTCGGGGGTACAACTGAAGCTTTCTTT.

V usage is TRBV13 and J usage is TRBJ1-1, with 8 bases identical to TRBD1. The CDR3 is 16 amino acids. Trimming removed 4 bases from V and 2 bases from J; junction bases left unmatched: 9. Germline V gives CDR1 PRHDT, CDR2 FYEKMQ (reference sequence). CDR3 in DNA: TGTGCCAGCAGCTGGCTAATCAGGGGGCTTAACACTGAAGCTTTCTTT. It is translated as CASSWLIRGLNTEAFF.

The chain carries TRBV6-6 and TRBJ1-2; the match to TRBD1 covers 7 bases. V gave up 0 bases and J gave up 6 bases; unmatched junction bases: 4. CDR1 MNHNY and CDR2 SVGAGI come from the germline V gene (reference sequence). The CDR3 sequence is 14 residues long. This chain's CDR3 is CASSYSEQGNGYTF. Written as DNA, the CDR3 is TGTGCCAGCAGTTACTCGGAACAGGGGAATGGCTACACCTTC.

The CDR3 DNA sequence: TGCAGCGTTGGGGGGAGGACCGGCACCATATATTTT. It translates to CSVGGRTGTIYF. This chain joins TRBV29-1 and TRBJ1-3; TRBD1 might be the D (5 bases). Germline V CDR1 and CDR2: SQVTM, ANQGSEA. The ends were cut back, 4 bases at V and 9 bases at J, with 13 bases in the middle. This CDR3 is built from 12 residues.

This chain joins TRBV7-9 and TRBJ1-1; possibly TRBD1 for D (5 bases). Between the trimmed V and J ends, which lost 6 bases and 2 bases, there was a span of 10 bases. The V gene's germline CDR1 is SEHNR and CDR2 FQNEAQ (reference sequence). CDR3 length: 13 residues. Here the CDR3 reads CASRWDSNTEAFF. In nucleotides, the CDR3 is TGTGCCAGCAGATGGGACTCTAACACTGAAGCTTTCTTT. The full variable domain, in which reference TRBV7-9 and TRBJ1-1 provide the parts outside the CDR3, is DTGVSQNPRHKITKRGQNVTFRCDPISEHNRLYWYRQTLGQGPEFLTYFQNEAQLEKSRLLSDRFSAERPKGSFSTLEIQRTEQGDSAMYLCASRWDSNTEAFFGQGTRLTVV.

The chain is built from TRBV4-1 and TRBJ1-4; D is perhaps TRBD1 (5 bases). CDR3 length equals 14 residues. Germline V gene data show CDR1 as MGHRA and CDR2 as YSYEKL. The V gene lost 5 bases and the J gene lost 8 bases, with 15 bases spanning the gap. The CDR3 reads CASSSGHGEEKLFF. The CDR3 bases are TGCGCCAGCAGCTCCGGACATGGTGAGGAAAAACTGTTTTTT.

The chain is built from TRBV2 and TRBJ1-2, with TRBD1 matching 7 bases. The CDR3 is made up of 13 amino acids. Germline V gene lookup returns CDR1 SNHLY and CDR2 FYNNEI. V shed 6 bases and J 1 base; nucleotides not matched to a gene: 2. The CDR3 spells CASRAGGNYGYTF. The CDR3 DNA sequence: TGTGCCAGCAGGGCAGGGGGTAACTATGGCTACACCTTC. The entire variable domain, with the rest obtained from reference TRBV2 and TRBJ1-2, is as follows: EPEVTQTPSHQVTQMGQEVILRCVPISNHLYFYWYRQILGQKVEFLVSFYNNEISEKSEIFDDQFSVERPDGSNFTLKIRSTKLEDSAMYFCASRAGGNYGYTFGSGTRLTVV.

The rearrangement uses TRBV19 and TRBJ1-1; tentatively, D is TRBD1 (6 bases). This CDR3 contains 15 residues. Germline V gene lookup returns CDR1 LNHDA and CDR2 SQIVND (reference sequence). V lost 3 bases and J lost 3, with 14 bases in between. The DNA of the CDR3 is TGTGCCAGTAGTATTTCGGACAGAGTTTACACTGAAGCTTTCTTT. This codes for CASSISDRVYTEAFF.

The chain joins TRBV28 to TRBJ1-4; perhaps TRBD1 as D (6 bases). The CDR3 covers 15 residues. Germline CDR1 reads MDHEN; CDR2 reads SYDVKM. V lost 6 bases, J lost 8 bases, and 19 bases lay in between. The CDR3 loop is CASRDRFQGGEKLFF. Here the CDR3 DNA reads TGTGCCAGCAGAGACAGGTTCCAGGGTGGAGAAAAACTGTTTTTT.

V is TRBV27 and J is TRBJ2-5; TRBD1 matches 11 bases. The CDR3 contains 16 residues. V lost 4 bases and J lost 6; bases outside the gene matches: 10. Germline V gene lookup returns CDR1 MNHEY and CDR2 SMNVEV (reference sequence). The DNA for the CDR3 is TGTGCCAGCAGTTCACGGACAGGGGGCTCGGGAAAGACCCAGTACTTC. This translates into CASSSRTGGSGKTQYF.

The chain links TRBV6-1 to TRBJ1-1; TRBD1 matches 8 bases. V shed 1 base, J shed 7 bases, and the junction held 14 bases outside the gene matches. The CDR3 contains 17 residues. Germline assignment: CDR1 MNHNS and CDR2 SASEGT. Here the CDR3 reads CASSEGFVRGQGFEAFF. The CDR3 region has the DNA TGTGCCAGCAGTGAAGGCTTCGTCAGGGGGCAAGGATTTGAAGCTTTCTTT.

The genes are TRBV30 and TRBJ2-5; 9 bases agree with TRBD1. The CDR3 loop spans 13 amino acids. The germline V gene has CDR1 GTSNPN and CDR2 SVGIG (reference sequence). Germline trimming cut 6 bases from V and 5 bases from J; bases unmatched to any gene: 7. CDR3 DNA sequence: TGTGCCTGCCGCACAGGGGGCTGGGAGACCCAGTACTTC. Residues: CACRTGGWETQYF.

The chain carries TRBV5-4 and TRBJ2-2; no clear D. CDR1 and CDR2 (germline): SGHNT, YYREEE (reference sequence). The V and J ends lost 0 bases and 6 bases respectively, with 3 bases between them. CDR3 length equals 12 residues. The CDR3 reads CASSLAAGELFF. CDR3 coding DNA: TGTGCCAGCAGCTTGGCGGCCGGGGAGCTGTTTTTT.

The chain recombines TRBV5-1 with TRBJ2-5; the D gene is possibly TRBD1 (6 bases). The V gene lost 0 bases and the J gene lost 2 bases, with 11 bases spanning the gap. The germline V gene encodes CDR1 SGHRS and CDR2 YFSETQ. This CDR3 region has 15 residues. This CDR3 is CASSLGGGRQETQYF. The DNA of the CDR3 is TGCGCCAGCAGCTTGGGAGGGGGACGGCAAGAGACCCAGTACTTC.

V and J are TRBV5-6 and TRBJ2-7, with D perhaps matching TRBD1 (5 bases). V dropped 4 bases and J dropped 3 bases, with 11 bases sitting between them. CDR3 length: 13 amino acids. Per the germline V gene, CDR1 is SGHDT and CDR2 is YYEEEE. Here the CDR3 reads CASSPSQGYEQYF. The CDR3, as DNA: TGTGCCAGCAGCCCATCTCAGGGCTACGAGCAGTACTTC.

J is TRBJ2-5 and V is TRBV5-1, with D perhaps matching TRBD1 (5 bases). This CDR3 spans 13 amino acids. CDR1 and CDR2 from the germline V gene are SGHRS and YFSETQ. Trimming pared 0 bases from V and 2 bases from J, leaving 5 bases between. The CDR3 sequence: CASSLGQQETQYF. Here the CDR3 DNA reads TGCGCCAGCAGCTTGGGACAGCAAGAGACCCAGTACTTC.

The chain couples TRBV5-6 to TRBJ1-1; 7 nucleotides agree with TRBD1. From germline, CDR1 is SGHDT and CDR2 YYEEEE. The CDR3 is made up of 14 amino acids. The junction had 5 bases not matched to a gene; V was cut back by 2 bases and J by 4 bases. DNA for the CDR3: TGTGCCAGCAGCTTCACCGACAGGGCCACTGAAGCTTTCTTT. This encodes CASSFTDRATEAFF.

The gene calls are TRBV27 and TRBJ2-7; D is undetermined. The CDR3 runs to 12 residues. V was clipped by 7 bases and J by 0 bases, with 7 bases between them. Per germline, CDR1 MNHEY and CDR2 SMNVEV (reference sequence). The CDR3 region has the DNA TGTGCCAGCACCTCCTCCTCCTACGAGCAGTACTTC. Its protein is CASTSSSYEQYF.

The rearrangement uses TRBV6-1 and TRBJ2-6, with no clear D. This CDR3 has 14 amino acids. Trimming took off 2 bases at V and 0 bases at J, with 2 bases between the two ends. Germline lookup yields CDR1 MNHNS and CDR2 SASEGT. The CDR3 loop reads CASSELSGANVLTF. DNA for the CDR3: TGTGCCAGCAGTGAACTCTCTGGGGCCAACGTCCTGACTTTC.

V gene TRBV5-1 combines with J gene TRBJ1-1; TRBD1 matches at 7 bases. The CDR3 is 17 amino acids. Germline assignment: CDR1 SGHRS and CDR2 YFSETQ. The J segment lost 0 bases and the V segment lost 3 bases, leaving 11 bases of the junction unmatched. Here the CDR3 reads CASSYTGAAEMNTEAFF. DNA for the CDR3: TGCGCCAGCAGCTACACAGGGGCCGCAGAGATGAACACTGAAGCTTTCTTT.

V is TRBV19 and J is TRBJ2-1, with D perhaps matching TRBD1 (6 bases). The CDR3 has 13 amino acids. V lost 5 bases to trimming and J lost 4 bases, with 9 bases between them. The germline V gene encodes CDR1 LNHDA and CDR2 SQIVND (reference sequence). CDR3 DNA: TGTGCCAGTAGTCCTACAGGGTACAATGAGCAGTTCTTC. Residues: CASSPTGYNEQFF.

The chain combines TRBV6-5 with TRBJ1-2, with D tentatively TRBD1 (6 bases). With 0 bases removed from V and 3 bases from J, the gap between germline ends came to 11 bases. The germline gives CDR1 MNHEY, CDR2 SVGAGI. CDR3 length equals 15 residues. CDR3 DNA sequence: TGTGCCAGCAGTTACTCTGGGGGGGCCTACTATGGCTACACCTTC. This codes for CASSYSGGAYYGYTF.